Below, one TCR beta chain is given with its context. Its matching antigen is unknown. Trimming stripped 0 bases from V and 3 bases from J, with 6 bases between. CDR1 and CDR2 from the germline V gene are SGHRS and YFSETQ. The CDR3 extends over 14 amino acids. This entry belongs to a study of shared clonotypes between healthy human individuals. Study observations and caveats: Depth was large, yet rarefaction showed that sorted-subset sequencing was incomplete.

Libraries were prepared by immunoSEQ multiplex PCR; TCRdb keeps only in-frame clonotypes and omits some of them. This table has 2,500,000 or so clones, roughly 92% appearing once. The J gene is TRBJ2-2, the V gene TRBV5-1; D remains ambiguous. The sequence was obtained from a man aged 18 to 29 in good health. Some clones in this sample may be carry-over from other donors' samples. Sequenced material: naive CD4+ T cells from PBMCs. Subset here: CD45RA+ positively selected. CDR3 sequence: CASSLVTHTGELFF. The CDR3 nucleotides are TGCGCCAGCAGCTTGGTCACACACACCGGGGAGCTGTTTTTT.